Presented here are 20 T cell receptor beta chains from one specimen sequenced in a study of blood T cell repertoires in COVID-19. The repertoire was sequenced with immunoSEQ multiplex PCR; TCRdb's copy has only in-frame clones and lacks some. The repertoire holds over 250,000 clones, with over 65% as singletons. The material sequenced was peripheral blood. Every receptor here comes from a woman of 80 years or more with acute or convalescent COVID-19.

V and J are TRBV30 and TRBJ2-7, with 12 nucleotides matching TRBD2. CDR3 length equals 15 residues. Germline V lookup: CDR1 GTSNPN, CDR2 SVGIG (reference sequence). V lost 5 bases to trimming and J lost 0 bases; unmatched junction nucleotides: 5. The CDR3 protein is CAWGTSGRTSYEQYF. CDR3 DNA sequence: TGTGCCTGGGGTACTAGCGGGAGGACCTCCTACGAGCAGTACTTC.

The chain couples TRBV5-1 to TRBJ2-1; D remains unclear. CDR1 is SGHRS and CDR2 is YFSETQ in the germline V gene. There are 12 residues in the CDR3. V was cut by 0 bases and J by 7 bases, with 5 bases left in between. CDR3 bases: TGCGCCAGCAGCTTGGCCATGAATGAGCAGTTCTTC. Its protein product is CASSLAMNEQFF.

CDR3 sequence reads: CASSYDRGTDTQYF. CDR3 nucleotide sequence: TGTGCCAGCTCATACGACAGGGGCACAGATACGCAGTATTTT. The chain couples TRBV18 to TRBJ2-3; 7 bases align to TRBD1. The CDR3 runs to 14 residues. J gave up 1 base and V 5 bases, and 3 bases lay outside the gene matches. Germline V gene sequence: CDR1 KGHSH, CDR2 LQKENI.

This clone was seen only once. The sample contains more than one DNA sequence encoding this CDR3. V is TRBV3-1 (or the pseudogene TRBV3-2) and J is TRBJ1-3; D may be TRBD1 (5 bases). Trimming left V 1 base short and J 2 bases short, with 9 bases between. Germline CDR1 and CDR2: LGHDT and YNNKEL (reference sequence). The CDR3 totals 15 residues. The CDR3 here is CASSQGGRAGNTIYF. The CDR3 DNA follows: TGTGCCAGCAGCCAAGGAGGCAGGGCTGGAAACACCATATATTTT.

The genes are TRBV7-2 and TRBJ1-2; a possible D gene is TRBD1 (5 bases). V was pared by 5 bases and J by 6 bases, with 13 bases between. Germline V gene lookup returns CDR1 SGHTA and CDR2 FQGNSA. CDR3 length: 13 amino acids. The CDR3 DNA reads as TGTGCCAGCAGCGGTGGAGGAGGGGATGGCTACACCTTC. Translation: CASSGGGGDGYTF. The full variable domain, completed using reference TRBV7-2 and TRBJ1-2, is GAGVSQSPSNKVTEKGKDVELRCDPISGHTALYWYRQSLGQGLEFLIYFQGNSAPDKSGLPSDRFSAERTGGSVSTLTIQRTQQEDSAVYLCASSGGGGDGYTFGSGTRLTVV.

This clone was counted a few times. This sequence joins TRBV5-1 and TRBJ2-2, with 11 bases matching TRBD2. Germline values: CDR1 SGHRS, CDR2 YFSETQ. The CDR3 length is 17 residues. V lost 3 bases and J lost 6; bases outside the gene matches: 10. The CDR3 DNA follows: TGCGCCAGCAGCTCGTCGCTAGCGGGAGGCCCGTCCGGGGAGCTGTTTTTT. Translation: CASSSSLAGGPSGELFF.

The chain couples TRBV6-5 to TRBJ2-3; D ambiguous. Germline CDR1 is MNHEY and CDR2 is SVGAGI. The CDR3 runs to 13 residues. Trimming removed 2 bases from V and 4 bases from J, with 7 bases in between. CDR3 nucleotides: TGTGCCAGCAGTTACCTGGGCGCAGATACGCAGTATTTT. Amino acid sequence: CASSYLGADTQYF.

This chain uses TRBV9 with TRBJ2-2; TRBD2 aligns across 9 bases. CDR1 and CDR2 (germline): SGDLS, YYNGEE. The CDR3 spans 14 residues. V was clipped by 5 bases and J by 5 bases; unmatched bases: 4. CDR3 protein: CASRRAGGTGELFF. In DNA, the CDR3 is TGTGCCAGCAGACGGGCGGGAGGGACCGGGGAGCTGTTTTTT.

The chain combines TRBV5-1 with TRBJ1-4; no firm D call. This CDR3 is 16 amino acids long. With 0 bases removed from V and 1 base from J, the gap between germline ends came to 10 bases. CDR1 is SGHRS and CDR2 is YFSETQ in the germline V gene. The chain's CDR3 is CASSLESGGTNEKLFF. CDR3 DNA: TGCGCCAGCAGCTTGGAGTCAGGAGGAACTAATGAAAAACTGTTTTTT. The variable domain in full, with the rest retrieved from reference TRBV5-1 and TRBJ1-4, is KAGVTQTPRYLIKTRGQQVTLSCSPISGHRSVSWYQQTPGQGLQFLFEYFSETQRNKGNFPGRFSGRQFSNSRSEMNVSTLELGDSALYLCASSLESGGTNEKLFFGSGTQLSVL.

The chain uses TRBV6-5 and TRBJ2-7; 8 bases are a match to TRBD2. The V segment lost 0 bases and the J segment 4 bases; nucleotides outside the gene matches: 8. The CDR3 covers 16 residues. Germline CDR1 reads MNHEY; CDR2 reads SVGAGI. The CDR3 region is CASSYSIGGRLYEQYF. CDR3 coding DNA: TGTGCCAGCAGTTACTCGATAGGCGGGAGGCTTTACGAGCAGTACTTC.

As concerns this clone: Additional DNA sequences in this sample encode the identical CDR3. V is TRBV5-1 and J is TRBJ2-7, with a weak D call TRBD1 (6 bases). The CDR3 is made up of 13 amino acids. Germline V lookup: CDR1 SGHRS, CDR2 YFSETQ. V was cut by 0 bases and J by 3 bases, with 7 bases left in between. The CDR3 sequence: CASSLGQVYEQYF. CDR3 sequence (DNA): TGCGCCAGCAGCTTGGGACAGGTCTACGAGCAGTACTTC.

This chain links TRBV2 with TRBJ2-7; 8 nucleotides line up with TRBD1. There are 16 residues in the CDR3. Germline-derived CDR1 and CDR2 are SNHLY and FYNNEI. Unmatched junction bases numbered 15, after V lost 10 bases and J lost 1 base. CDR3 sequence (DNA): TGTGCCACCGGGTCCGATTCGACAGGGGCTTCCTACGAGCAGTACTTC. This codes for CATGSDSTGASYEQYF.

The V call is TRBV5-4, the J call TRBJ2-3; 12 bases fit TRBD2. The CDR3 has 14 amino acids. Germline CDR1 is SGHNT and CDR2 is YYREEE (reference sequence). J gave up 6 bases and V 5 bases, and 4 bases lay outside the gene matches. The CDR3 nucleotides are TGTGCCAGCAGGGATACTAGCGGGGGGGATACGCAGTATTTT. This translates into CASRDTSGGDTQYF.

This chain joins TRBV11-2 and TRBJ1-6; the match to TRBD1 covers 9 bases. The CDR3 extends over 14 amino acids. CDR1 SGHAT and CDR2 FQNNGV come from the germline V gene. V gave up 3 bases and J gave up 7 bases; unmatched junction bases: 1. In DNA form, the CDR3 reads TGTGCCAGCAGCTTCGGGACAGGGAATTCACCCCTCCACTTT. This codes for CASSFGTGNSPLHF.

J is TRBJ2-7 and V is TRBV7-9, with 7 bases lining up with TRBD1. Germline lookup yields CDR1 SEHNR and CDR2 FQNEAQ (reference sequence). The CDR3 sequence is 13 residues long. Losses at the gene ends were 7 bases for V and 2 bases for J; bases not matched to a gene: 5. The CDR3 DNA follows: TGTGCCAGCACCGGGGACAGAGCCTACGAGCAGTACTTC. Amino acid sequence: CASTGDRAYEQYF. Variable domain in full (rest from reference TRBV7-9 and TRBJ2-7): DTGVSQNPRHKITKRGQNVTFRCDPISEHNRLYWYRQTLGQGPEFLTYFQNEAQLEKSRLLSDRFSAERPKGSFSTLEIQRTEQGDSAMYLCASTGDRAYEQYFGPGTRLTVT.

The chain combines TRBV10-3 with TRBJ2-3; 8 nucleotides line up with TRBD2. Germline lookup yields CDR1 ENHRY and CDR2 SYGVKD. This CDR3 contains 14 residues. V was pared by 4 bases and J by 4 bases, with 4 bases of the junction left unmatched. CDR3 sequence reads: CAISGTSSPDTQYF. The DNA of the CDR3 is TGTGCCATCAGTGGGACTAGCTCTCCAGATACGCAGTATTTT.

J is TRBJ2-3 and V is TRBV2, with TRBD2 matching 11 bases. CDR1 and CDR2 from the germline V gene are SNHLY and FYNNEI. Trimming took 8 bases from V and 2 from J; bases not matched to a gene: 9. This CDR3 contains 16 residues. Here the CDR3 reads CASVPTSGNPTDTQYF. The CDR3, as DNA: TGTGCCAGCGTCCCGACTAGCGGGAACCCCACAGATACGCAGTATTTT.

The chain carries TRBV2 and TRBJ2-2; 10 bases are a match to TRBD2. The CDR3 is 15 amino acids. V was pared by 7 bases and J by 5 bases, with 7 bases of the junction left unmatched. Germline V gives CDR1 SNHLY, CDR2 FYNNEI. The CDR3 DNA is TGTGCCAGCACCCGAGCGGGAGGGCAAACCGGGGAGCTGTTTTTT. Protein sequence: CASTRAGGQTGELFF.

The chain is built from TRBV19 and TRBJ1-5; 7 positions agree with TRBD1. Germline values: CDR1 LNHDA, CDR2 SQIVND (reference sequence). V gave up 7 bases and J gave up 0 bases; unmatched junction bases: 18. This CDR3 contains 19 residues. Written as DNA, the CDR3 is TGTGCCAGTACTCCTCCCCCCGACAGGGCGATAAATAGCAATCAGCCCCAGCATTTT. Residues: CASTPPPDRAINSNQPQHF.

The chain has TRBV11-2 and TRBJ2-4; 16 nucleotides match TRBD2. Per germline, CDR1 SGHAT and CDR2 FQNNGV. The CDR3 runs to 20 residues. Trimming at V came to 0 bases and at J to 1 base, leaving 6 bases not matched to a gene. CDR3 sequence (DNA): TGTGCCAGCAGCTTAGATTTGGGACTAGCGGGAGGGAGGGCCAAAAACATTCAGTACTTC. Its translation is CASSLDLGLAGGRAKNIQYF.